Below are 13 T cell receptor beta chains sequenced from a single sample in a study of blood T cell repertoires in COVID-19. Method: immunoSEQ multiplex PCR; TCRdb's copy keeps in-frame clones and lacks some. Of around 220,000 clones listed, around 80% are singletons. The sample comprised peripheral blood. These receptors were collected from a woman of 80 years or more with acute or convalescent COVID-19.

The CDR3 DNA is TGTGCCAGCAGTGAGAGGACAGGATACGAGACTGAAGCTTTCTTT. The encoded protein is CASSERTGYETEAFF. The chain carries TRBV2 and TRBJ1-1; 7 bases fit TRBD1. V shed 3 bases, J shed 5 bases, and the junction held 9 bases outside the gene matches. Germline CDR1 and CDR2: SNHLY and FYNNEI. The CDR3 loop spans 15 amino acids.

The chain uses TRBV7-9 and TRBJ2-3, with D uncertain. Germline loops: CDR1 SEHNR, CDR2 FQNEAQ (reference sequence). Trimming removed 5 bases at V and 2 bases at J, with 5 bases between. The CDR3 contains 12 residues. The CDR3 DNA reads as TGTGCCAGCAGCCCCAACACAGATACGCAGTATTTT. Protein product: CASSPNTDTQYF. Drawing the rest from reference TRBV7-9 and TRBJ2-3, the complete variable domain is DTGVSQNPRHKITKRGQNVTFRCDPISEHNRLYWYRQTLGQGPEFLTYFQNEAQLEKSRLLSDRFSAERPKGSFSTLEIQRTEQGDSAMYLCASSPNTDTQYFGPGTRLTVL.

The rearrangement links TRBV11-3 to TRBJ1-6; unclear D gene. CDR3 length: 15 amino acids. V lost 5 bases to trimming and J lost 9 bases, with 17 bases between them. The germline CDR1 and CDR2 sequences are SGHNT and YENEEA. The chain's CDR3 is CASSLRTVPPSPLHF. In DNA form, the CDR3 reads TGTGCCAGCAGCCTCCGTACAGTCCCCCCTTCACCCCTCCACTTT.

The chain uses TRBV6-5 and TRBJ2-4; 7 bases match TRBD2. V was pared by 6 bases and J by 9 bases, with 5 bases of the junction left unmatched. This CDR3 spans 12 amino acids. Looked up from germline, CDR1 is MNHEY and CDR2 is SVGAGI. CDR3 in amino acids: CASSPREGIQYF. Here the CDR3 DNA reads TGTGCCAGCAGCCCAAGGGAGGGCATTCAGTACTTC.

The CDR3 spells CASSSDTYTGELFF. The CDR3 DNA follows: TGCGCCAGCAGCAGCGATACTTACACCGGGGAGCTGTTTTTT. The chain employs TRBV5-1 and TRBJ2-2; D gene unclear. The CDR3 loop spans 14 amino acids. Between the trimmed V and J ends, which lost 4 bases and 3 bases, there was a span of 10 bases. Germline CDR1 is SGHRS and CDR2 is YFSETQ.

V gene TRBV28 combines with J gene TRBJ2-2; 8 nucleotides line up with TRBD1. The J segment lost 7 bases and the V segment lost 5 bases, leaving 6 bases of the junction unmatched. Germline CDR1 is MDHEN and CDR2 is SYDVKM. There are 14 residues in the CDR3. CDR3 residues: CASSAGGAGGELFF. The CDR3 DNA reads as TGTGCCAGCAGTGCAGGGGGCGCGGGCGGGGAGCTGTTTTTT.

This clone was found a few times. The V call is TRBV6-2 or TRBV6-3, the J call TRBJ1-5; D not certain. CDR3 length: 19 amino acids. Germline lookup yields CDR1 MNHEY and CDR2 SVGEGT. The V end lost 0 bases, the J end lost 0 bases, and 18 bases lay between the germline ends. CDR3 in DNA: TGTGCCAGCAGTTACTCGCTCGGGGTTTTTGGGTATAGCAATCAGCCCCAGCATTTT. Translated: CASSYSLGVFGYSNQPQHF.

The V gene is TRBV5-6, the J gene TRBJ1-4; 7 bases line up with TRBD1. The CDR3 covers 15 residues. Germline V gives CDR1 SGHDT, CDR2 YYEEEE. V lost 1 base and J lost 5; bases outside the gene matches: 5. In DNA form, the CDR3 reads TGTGCCAGCAGCTTGCGGACAGGAAGGAATGAAAAACTGTTTTTT. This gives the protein CASSLRTGRNEKLFF.

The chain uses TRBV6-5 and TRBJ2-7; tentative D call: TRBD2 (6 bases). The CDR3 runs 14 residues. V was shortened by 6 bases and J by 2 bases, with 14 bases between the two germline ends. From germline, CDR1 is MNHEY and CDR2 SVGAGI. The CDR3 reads CASRTRDFPYEQYF. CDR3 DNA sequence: TGTGCCAGCAGAACCCGGGACTTCCCCTACGAGCAGTACTTC.

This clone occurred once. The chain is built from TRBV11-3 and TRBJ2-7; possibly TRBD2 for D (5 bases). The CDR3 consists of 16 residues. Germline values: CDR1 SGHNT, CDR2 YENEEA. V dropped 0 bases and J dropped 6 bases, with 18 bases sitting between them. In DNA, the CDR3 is TGTGCCAGCAGCTTAGAGCTATCGACGGGGAGTGGCGAGCAGTACTTC. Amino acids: CASSLELSTGSGEQYF.

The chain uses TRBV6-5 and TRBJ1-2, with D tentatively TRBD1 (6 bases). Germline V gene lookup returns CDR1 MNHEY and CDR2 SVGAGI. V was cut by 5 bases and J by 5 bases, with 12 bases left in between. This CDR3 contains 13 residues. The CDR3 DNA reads TGTGCCAGCAGTCTTGACAGGATTTATGGCTACACCTTC. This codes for CASSLDRIYGYTF.

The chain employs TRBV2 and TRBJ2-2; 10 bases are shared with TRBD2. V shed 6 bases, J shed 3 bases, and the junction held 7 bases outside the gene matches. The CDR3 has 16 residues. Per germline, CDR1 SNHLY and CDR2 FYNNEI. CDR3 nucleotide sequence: TGTGCCAGCAGGGGGAGCGGGGGGGCCGACACCGGGGAGCTGTTTTTT. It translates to CASRGSGGADTGELFF.

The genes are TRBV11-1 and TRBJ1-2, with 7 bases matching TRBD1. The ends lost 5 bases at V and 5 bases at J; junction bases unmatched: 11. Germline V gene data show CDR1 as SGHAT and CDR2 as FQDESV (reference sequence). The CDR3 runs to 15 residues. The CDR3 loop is CASSPRPTGSYGYTF. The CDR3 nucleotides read TGTGCCAGCAGCCCCCGTCCGACAGGGTCTTATGGCTACACCTTC.